One sample yielded the 11 T cell receptor beta chains listed below, sequenced in a study of cytomegalovirus exposure and HLA in healthy donors (dated by TCRdb to 2016 to 2017). Libraries were constructed by the immunoSEQ multiplex PCR assay. The multiplex PCR relied on a mix of 60 forward primers for TCR Vbeta segments and 13 reverse primers for TCR Jbeta segments. The clones in this table, taken by TCRdb from immuneACCESS, are in-frame only. Not every clone is retained; where verified, under half of the shortfall comes from an unresolved V gene, and the cause of the rest is unknown. The sample includes roughly 96,000 clones, with roughly 79% observed a single time. 13% to 15% of the sample goes to the ten largest clones. The sample consisted of PBMCs. Receptor source: a woman in her seventies in good health and CMV-seropositive.

The J gene is TRBJ2-5, the V gene TRBV7-6; 12 bases fit TRBD2. The CDR3 extends over 14 amino acids. V lost 5 bases and J lost 4; bases outside the gene matches: 2. Germline V gives CDR1 SGHVS, CDR2 FNYEAQ. The CDR3 nucleotides are TGTGCCAGCAGCGAACTAGCGGGGGGAGAGACCCAGTACTTC. This codes for CASSELAGGETQYF.

V usage is TRBV9 and J usage is TRBJ2-1; D possibly corresponds to TRBD2 (6 bases). This CDR3 spans 15 amino acids. The V end lost 0 bases, the J end lost 3 bases, and 10 bases lay between the germline ends. The germline CDR1 and CDR2 sequences are SGDLS and YYNGEE. The CDR3 loop reads CASSVGGEYYNEQFF. In DNA form, the CDR3 reads TGTGCCAGCAGCGTAGGGGGGGAATACTACAATGAGCAGTTCTTC.

The chain couples TRBV5-4 to TRBJ1-6; 7 positions agree with TRBD1. Per germline, CDR1 SGHNT and CDR2 YYREEE (reference sequence). This CDR3 is 14 amino acids long. Trimming removed 0 bases from V and 10 bases from J; junction bases left unmatched: 4. CDR3 residues: CASSLGQGQSPLHF. The DNA of the CDR3 is TGTGCCAGCAGCTTGGGACAGGGCCAATCACCCCTCCACTTT.

The chain has TRBV6-5 and TRBJ2-3, with D tentatively TRBD2 (5 bases). Germline V gives CDR1 MNHEY, CDR2 SVGAGI. V shed 6 bases and J shed 6 bases, with 10 bases lying between them. The CDR3 totals 12 residues. The CDR3 bases are TGTGCCAGCAGGGGGAGTGGGGATACGCAGTATTTT. It is translated as CASRGSGDTQYF.

The V gene is TRBV9, the J gene TRBJ1-3, with D perhaps matching TRBD1 (6 bases). V was pared by 3 bases and J by 4 bases, with 14 bases between. CDR1 is SGDLS, CDR2 YYNGEE, per germline. The CDR3 runs to 15 residues. The CDR3 here is CASSGPQGYGNTIYF. DNA of the CDR3: TGTGCCAGCAGCGGACCTCAGGGGTACGGAAACACCATATATTTT. The variable domain in full, with the rest retrieved from reference TRBV9 and TRBJ1-3, is DSGVTQTPKHLITATGQRVTLRCSPRSGDLSVYWYQQSLDQGLQFLIQYYNGEERAKGNILERFSAQQFPDLHSELNLSSLELGDSALYFCASSGPQGYGNTIYFGEGSWLTVV.

This clone has just one count. This chain joins TRBV6-5 and TRBJ2-1, with 10 bases aligning to TRBD1. The germline CDR1 and CDR2 sequences are MNHEY and SVGAGI. CDR3 length equals 14 residues. V lost 8 bases and J lost 2; bases outside the gene matches: 3. The chain's CDR3 is CASLGQGAYNEQFF. For the CDR3, the DNA is TGTGCCAGCCTCGGACAGGGGGCCTACAATGAGCAGTTCTTC.

The chain recombines TRBV6-5 with TRBJ2-1; 9 bases agree with TRBD2. CDR3 length: 16 amino acids. The germline V gene encodes CDR1 MNHEY and CDR2 SVGAGI. J gave up 3 bases and V 2 bases, and 5 bases lay outside the gene matches. CDR3 protein: CASSYASGNGYNEQFF. CDR3 nucleotides: TGTGCCAGCAGTTACGCTAGCGGGAATGGCTACAATGAGCAGTTCTTC.

The chain couples TRBV18 to TRBJ1-1; D possibly corresponds to TRBD1 (6 bases). The CDR3 runs 14 residues. V dropped 3 bases and J dropped 3 bases, with 11 bases sitting between them. Germline assignment: CDR1 KGHSH and CDR2 LQKENI. The CDR3: CASSPMTGHTEAFF. The CDR3 DNA is TGTGCCAGCTCACCGATGACAGGTCACACTGAAGCTTTCTTT.

The sample holds one count of this clone. The chain recombines TRBV2 with TRBJ2-5, with no clear D. TRBJ2-7 explains the end of the DNA better; the J call may be wrong. CDR1 and CDR2 (germline): SNHLY, FYNNEI. The CDR3 contains 14 residues. The CDR3 region is CASSEQAGSYEQYF. Written as DNA, the CDR3 is TGTGCCAGCAGTGAACAGGCTGGATCCTACGAGCAGTACTTC.

The gene calls are TRBV29-1 and TRBJ2-3; TRBD1 matches at 9 bases. CDR1 and CDR2 from the germline V gene are SQVTM and ANQGSEA. The CDR3 loop spans 12 amino acids. Trimming at V came to 6 bases and at J to 4 bases, leaving 2 bases not matched to a gene. In DNA, the CDR3 is TGCAGCGTAGACAGGGGGTCAGATACGCAGTATTTT. Encoded protein: CSVDRGSDTQYF.

The gene calls are TRBV6-1 and TRBJ2-3; 8 nucleotides line up with TRBD2. Per germline, CDR1 MNHNS and CDR2 SASEGT. Trimming cost V 7 bases and J 1 base; bases outside gene matches: 4. CDR3 size: 14 residues. CDR3 residues: CASTGTRGTDTQYF. The CDR3 region has the DNA TGTGCCAGCACCGGGACTAGAGGCACAGATACGCAGTATTTT.